This TCR beta chain was recorded in a study of cytomegalovirus exposure and HLA in healthy donors. Notes on the study in general: Presence/absence comparisons presumed near-even sequencing depth among donors. The study flagged fewer than 200 TCR beta chains as cytomegalovirus-associated. A later analysis linked 15,000 to 20,000 TCR beta sequences to HLA alleles at 0.05 false discovery rate. According to an earlier analysis, most TCR beta V segments yielded productive rearrangements about 90% or about 30% of the time.

The PCR employed 60 Vbeta primers together with 13 Jbeta primers. Generated by immunoSEQ multiplex PCR, the TCRdb table keeps only in-frame clones and is missing some. The top ten clones hold 13% to 15% of a sample with tens of thousands of clones, around 70% of them seen once. The table lists this clone with a few counts. Its antigen is unidentified. The CDR3 contains 13 residues. J was trimmed by 0 bases and V by 5 bases; bases with no gene match: 3. The germline V gene has CDR1 GTSNPN and CDR2 SVGIG (reference sequence). The clonotype was recovered from a male donor in good health and CMV-seropositive. The chain joins TRBV30 to TRBJ2-7, with TRBD2 matching over 8 bases. Sample: PBMCs. The CDR3 nucleotides read TGTGCCTGGTCTAGCGGGCTCTCCTACGAGCAGTACTTC. This codes for CAWSSGLSYEQYF.